One and the same sample provided the 10 T cell receptor beta chains below, sequenced in a study of cytomegalovirus exposure and HLA in healthy donors. It was with 60 Vbeta and 13 Jbeta primers that the PCR ran. Assay: immunoSEQ multiplex PCR; the TCRdb copy retains only in-frame clones and omits some. Of about 200,000 clones in the sample, about 74% were seen once. Material: PBMCs. The receptors derive from a man aged 35-49 years in good health and CMV-seronegative.

This clone was recorded a few times. This specimen includes other DNA sequences encoding the same CDR3. V gene TRBV2 combines with J gene TRBJ2-2; TRBD2 might be the D (5 bases). This CDR3 has 14 residues. Between the trimmed V and J ends, which lost 5 bases and 4 bases, there was a span of 11 bases. Germline values: CDR1 SNHLY, CDR2 FYNNEI. In DNA form, the CDR3 reads TGTGCCAGCAGTTGGCTGGGGAGCACCGGGGAGCTGTTTTTT. Protein: CASSWLGSTGELFF.

The V gene is TRBV5-4, the J gene TRBJ2-3; 8 bases fit TRBD2. The CDR3 contains 16 residues. The germline CDR1 and CDR2 sequences are SGHNT and YYREEE (reference sequence). V shed 0 bases and J 2 bases; nucleotides not matched to a gene: 5. DNA of the CDR3: TGTGCCAGCAGCTTGGCCAGCGGGGGTTTCACAGATACGCAGTATTTT. Translation: CASSLASGGFTDTQYF. Full variable domain (remainder filled in from reference TRBV5-4 and TRBJ2-3): ETGVTQSPTHLIKTRGQQVTLRCSSQSGHNTVSWYQQALGQGPQFIFQYYREEENGRGNFPPRFSGLQFPNYSSELNVNALELDDSALYLCASSLASGGFTDTQYFGPGTRLTVL.

Remarks on this clone: Distinct nucleotide sequences in the sample also encode this CDR3. CDR3 in DNA: TGTGCCACCAGCAGAGATAGGACAGGGAACACCGGGGAGCTGTTTTTT. Encoded protein: CATSRDRTGNTGELFF. The chain employs TRBV15 and TRBJ2-2; 7 bases fit TRBD1. The CDR3 length is 16 residues. Germline V lookup: CDR1 LNHNV, CDR2 YYDKDF (reference sequence). Unmatched junction bases numbered 2, after V lost 0 bases and J lost 1 base.

The V and J genes are TRBV10-3 and TRBJ2-3; TRBD2 matches 7 bases. Germline CDR1 is ENHRY and CDR2 is SYGVKD. This CDR3 contains 16 residues. The J segment lost 0 bases and the V segment lost 0 bases, leaving 3 bases of the junction unmatched. The CDR3 loop reads CAISESREISTDTQYF. The DNA of the CDR3 is TGTGCCATCAGTGAGTCGCGGGAGATTAGCACAGATACGCAGTATTTT.

This sequence joins TRBV27 and TRBJ2-1; D is unresolved. The germline V gene encodes CDR1 MNHEY and CDR2 SMNVEV (reference sequence). The CDR3 has 15 amino acids. Trimming removed 3 bases at V and 4 bases at J, with 13 bases between. The CDR3 is CASSLEAGTYNEQFF. DNA of the CDR3: TGTGCCAGCAGTTTGGAAGCAGGAACATACAATGAGCAGTTCTTC.

The chain has TRBV9 and TRBJ1-5; maybe TRBD1 (6 bases). Trimming stripped 3 bases from V and 6 bases from J, with 13 bases between. In germline, CDR1 is SGDLS, CDR2 YYNGEE. The CDR3 runs 14 residues. The CDR3 DNA reads TGTGCCAGCAGCGGAGCAGGGGTAGCTCAGCCCCAGCATTTT. It translates to CASSGAGVAQPQHF.

The rearrangement links TRBV2 to TRBJ2-1; the D gene is possibly TRBD1 (6 bases). CDR3 length: 16 residues. Germline V gene lookup returns CDR1 SNHLY and CDR2 FYNNEI. The V end lost 5 bases, the J end lost 0 bases, and 14 bases lay between the germline ends. CDR3 protein: CASSLTPTGSYNEQFF. The CDR3 DNA reads as TGTGCCAGCAGTCTTACCCCGACAGGCTCCTACAATGAGCAGTTCTTC.

The gene calls are TRBV15 and TRBJ2-3; possible D gene TRBD2, 6 bases. Germline V gene lookup returns CDR1 LNHNV and CDR2 YYDKDF (reference sequence). V gave up 0 bases and J gave up 0 bases, with 7 bases separating them. The CDR3 runs 15 residues. CDR3 sequence reads: CATSRDGTSTDTQYF. The CDR3 DNA reads as TGTGCCACCAGCAGAGATGGGACTAGCACAGATACGCAGTATTTT.

In DNA, the CDR3 is TGTGCCAGCAGCTTGAGGGATTTTGCGTTCTTC. Protein product: CASSLRDFAFF. The chain couples TRBV11-2 to TRBJ2-1; perhaps TRBD2 as D (5 bases). The CDR3 sequence is 11 residues long. Trimming pared 3 bases from V and 15 bases from J, leaving 12 bases between. Germline V CDR1 and CDR2: SGHAT, FQNNGV.

The chain joins TRBV4-1 to TRBJ1-5; D is perhaps TRBD1 (6 bases). Trimming left V 0 bases short and J 0 bases short, with 15 bases between. From germline, CDR1 is MGHRA and CDR2 YSYEKL. The CDR3 runs 18 residues. CDR3 loop: CASSQDWQGRFSNQPQHF. The CDR3 bases are TGCGCCAGCAGCCAAGATTGGCAGGGGCGATTTAGCAATCAGCCCCAGCATTTT.